The 2 T cell receptor beta chains in this list originate from one sample, sequenced in a study of T cell repertoires in cytomegalovirus infection. From the reads, TCRdb called clonotypes with MiXCR, one entry per CDR3 protein. This table has 650,000 to 900,000 distinct CDR3 sequences, almost 30% appearing once. For these receptors, no antigen is known. The source was cultured CD8+ T cells from PBMCs, collected from culture after CMV antigen stimulation. Receptors were obtained from a human donor in good health (CMV status not recorded). Some clones in this sample may be carry-over from other donors' samples.

CDR3 in DNA: TGTGCCAGCAGACTTAGGACCTTAAACCTCCAAGAGACCCAGTACTTC. Protein sequence: CASRLRTLNLQETQYF. V is TRBV27 and J is TRBJ2-5; D is unresolved. The germline V gene has CDR1 MNHEY and CDR2 SMNVEV (reference sequence). The CDR3 is 16 amino acids. V lost 6 bases, J lost 1 base, and 18 bases lay in between.

The chain has TRBV19 and TRBJ2-7, with D possibly TRBD1 on 5 matching bases. The CDR3 is 15 amino acids. V was shortened by 5 bases and J by 2 bases, with 16 bases between the two germline ends. Germline V gives CDR1 LNHDA, CDR2 SQIVND (reference sequence). The DNA of the CDR3 is TGTGCCAGTAGTTCTTATCCCAAGACAGCCTACGAGCAGTACTTC. Protein sequence: CASSSYPKTAYEQYF.